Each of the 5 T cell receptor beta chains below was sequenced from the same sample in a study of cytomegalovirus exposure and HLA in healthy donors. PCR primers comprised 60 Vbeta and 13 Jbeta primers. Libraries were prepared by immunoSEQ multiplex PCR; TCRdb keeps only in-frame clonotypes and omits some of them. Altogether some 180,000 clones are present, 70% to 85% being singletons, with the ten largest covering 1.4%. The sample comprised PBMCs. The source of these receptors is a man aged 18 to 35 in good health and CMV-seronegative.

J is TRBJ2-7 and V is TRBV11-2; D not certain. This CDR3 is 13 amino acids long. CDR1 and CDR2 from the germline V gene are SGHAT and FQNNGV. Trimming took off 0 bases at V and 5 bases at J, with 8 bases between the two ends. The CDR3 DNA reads TGTGCCAGCAGCTTAGATCGAAGCAACGAGCAGTACTTC. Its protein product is CASSLDRSNEQYF.

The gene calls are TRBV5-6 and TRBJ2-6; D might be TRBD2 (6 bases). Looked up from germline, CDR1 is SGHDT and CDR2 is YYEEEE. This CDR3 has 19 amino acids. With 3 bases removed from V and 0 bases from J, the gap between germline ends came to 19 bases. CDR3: CASSSGLADLISGANVLTF. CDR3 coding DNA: TGTGCCAGCAGCTCTGGCTTAGCGGACCTCATCTCTGGGGCCAACGTCCTGACTTTC.

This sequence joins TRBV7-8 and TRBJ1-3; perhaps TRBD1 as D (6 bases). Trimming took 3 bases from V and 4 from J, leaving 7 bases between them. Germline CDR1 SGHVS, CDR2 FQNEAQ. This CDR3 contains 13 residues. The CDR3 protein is CASSFRGGNTIYF. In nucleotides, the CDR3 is TGTGCCAGCAGCTTCAGGGGCGGAAACACCATATATTTT.

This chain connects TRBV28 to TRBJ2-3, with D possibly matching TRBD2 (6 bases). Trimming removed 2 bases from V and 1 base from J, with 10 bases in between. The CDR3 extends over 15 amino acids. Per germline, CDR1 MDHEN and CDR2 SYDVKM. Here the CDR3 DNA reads TGTGCCAGCAGTTTAGGGGGACTGGGCACAGATACGCAGTATTTT. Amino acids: CASSLGGLGTDTQYF.

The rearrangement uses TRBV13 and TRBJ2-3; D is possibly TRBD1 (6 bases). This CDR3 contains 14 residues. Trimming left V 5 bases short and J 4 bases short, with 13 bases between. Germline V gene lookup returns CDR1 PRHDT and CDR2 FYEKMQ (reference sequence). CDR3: CASSAGQFSDTQYF. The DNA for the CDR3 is TGTGCCAGCAGCGCCGGACAGTTTTCAGATACGCAGTATTTT.